This is a list of T cell receptor beta chains from one sample in a study of T cell responses to AZD1222 COVID-19 vaccine. Assay: immunoSEQ multiplex PCR; the TCRdb copy retains only in-frame clones and omits some. In the table there are about 89,000 clones, around nine tenths of which are singletons. The sequencing used peripheral blood, collected on day 0 of MenACWY control vaccination. These receptors all stem from an adult in good health. Each CDR3 is given with its conserved first and last residue. A D gene is named only where the DNA matches it firmly. Where a row states a size, it is once, few, many or the class of an expanded clone; other rows omit it.

TRBJ2-7	.	.	TRBV6-1	CASSEGGQGYEQYF	TGTGCCAGCAGTGAAGGAGGGCAGGGCTACGAGCAGTACTTC
TRBJ2-5	.	.	TRBV19	CASSIPGQETQYF	TGTGCCAGTAGTATCCCCGGACAAGAGACCCAGTACTTC
TRBJ2-1	.	.	TRBV7-9	CASSLGTYNEQFF	TGTGCCAGCAGCTTAGGGACCTACAATGAGCAGTTCTTC
TRBJ2-7	TRBD1	.	TRBV19	CASRGQGGPYEQYF	TGTGCCAGTAGGGGACAGGGGGGACCCTACGAGCAGTACTTC
TRBJ2-3	.	.	TRBV5-1	CASSRTATSTDTQYF	TGCGCCAGCAGTAGGACAGCCACAAGCACAGATACGCAGTATTTT
TRBJ2-3	TRBD1	once	TRBV27	CASSRTGLAPDTQYF	TGTGCCAGCAGTAGGACAGGTTTGGCCCCAGATACGCAGTATTTT
TRBJ1-1	.	.	TRBV19	CASSIDGGKNTEAFF	TGTGCCAGTAGTATAGACGGAGGGAAGAACACTGAAGCTTTCTTT
TRBJ2-3	.	.	TRBV11-2	CASSQWGADTQYF	TGTGCCAGCAGCCAATGGGGGGCAGATACGCAGTATTTT
TRBJ2-2	.	.	TRBV10-2	CASSGGDTNTGELFF	TGCGCCAGCAGTGGGGGAGATACGAACACCGGGGAGCTGTTTTTT
TRBJ2-1	.	.	TRBV5-1	CASSLSGTQYNEQFF	TGCGCCAGCAGCTTGTCGGGGACTCAATACAATGAGCAGTTCTTC
TRBJ2-7	.	.	TRBV11-2	CASSPTALPSSYEQYF	TGTGCCAGCAGCCCGACAGCCCTCCCCTCCTCCTACGAGCAGTACTTC
TRBJ2-7	.	.	TRBV7-2	CASSLAGAGYFSYEQYF	TGTGCCAGCAGCTTAGCAGGGGCAGGCTATTTCTCCTACGAGCAGTACTTC
TRBJ2-5	.	.	TRBV2	CASSGTGQETQYF	TGTGCCAGCAGTGGGACGGGCCAAGAGACCCAGTACTTC
TRBJ2-3	TRBD2	.	TRBV5-1	CASHGSGMIEADTQYF	TGCGCCAGCCATGGTAGCGGGATGATAGAAGCAGATACGCAGTATTTT
TRBJ1-6	TRBD1	.	TRBV10-2	CASSELGQGIGSPLHF	TGCGCCAGCAGTGAGTTGGGACAGGGGATCGGATCACCCCTCCACTTT
TRBJ2-2	.	.	TRBV7-2	CASRLGSGTGELFF	TGTGCCAGCAGACTCGGATCAGGTACCGGGGAGCTGTTTTTT
TRBJ2-7	.	few	TRBV6-1	CASSEQGVEQYF	TGTGCCAGCAGTGAACAGGGCGTCGAGCAGTACTTC
TRBJ1-3	TRBD1	.	TRBV6-5	CASANQGGNTIYF	TGTGCCAGCGCCAACCAGGGGGGGAACACCATATATTTT
TRBJ1-1	TRBD1	.	TRBV28	CASSWGGTGGIAFF	TGTGCCAGCAGTTGGGGTGGGACAGGGGGGATAGCTTTCTTT
TRBJ2-7	TRBD1	.	TRBV11-1	CASRKDRSDEQYF	TGTGCCAGCAGGAAGGACAGGAGCGACGAGCAGTACTTC
TRBJ2-6	TRBD2	.	TRBV2	CASSRAGPSGGAGANVLTF	TGTGCCAGCAGTAGGGCGGGGCCTAGCGGGGGAGCTGGGGCCAACGTCCTGACTTTC
TRBJ1-5	.	.	TRBV2	CASSGQYSNQPQHF	TGTGCCAGCTCCGGGCAGTATAGCAATCAGCCCCAGCATTTT
TRBJ2-7	.	.	TRBV9	CASSVDEGSTGEQYF	TGTGCCAGCAGCGTAGATGAGGGTTCTACGGGCGAGCAGTACTTC
TRBJ2-1	TRBD2	.	TRBV29-1	CSVDAGEGYNEQFF	TGCAGCGTTGACGCGGGAGAGGGATACAATGAGCAGTTCTTC
TRBJ1-3	.	.	TRBV28	CASSFWASGNTIYF	TGTGCCAGCAGTTTCTGGGCTTCTGGAAACACCATATATTTT
TRBJ2-1	TRBD2	.	TRBV7-9	CASSPRGGGANEQFF	TGTGCCAGCAGCCCTAGGGGCGGGGGGGCAAATGAGCAGTTCTTC
TRBJ2-2	TRBD1	.	TRBV9	CASSVAGTGVVGELFF	TGTGCCAGCAGCGTAGCCGGGACAGGGGTAGTCGGGGAGCTGTTTTTT
TRBJ1-5	.	.	TRBV10-2	CASSQGQSQPQHF	TGCGCCAGCAGCCAGGGACAAAGTCAGCCCCAGCATTTT
TRBJ1-2	.	once	TRBV2	CASSEGVGSIGYTF	TGTGCCAGCAGTGAGGGGGTAGGGAGCATTGGCTACACCTTC
TRBJ1-4	.	.	TRBV5-1	CASSLDGRVDGEKLFF	TGCGCCAGCAGCTTGGATGGCAGGGTAGACGGTGAAAAACTGTTTTTT
TRBJ1-3	.	few	TRBV4-1	CASSQDRSLDSGNTIYF	TGCGCCAGCAGCCAAGATAGGAGCTTAGACTCTGGAAACACCATATATTTT
TRBJ2-7	.	.	TRBV27	CASSSGPPQGGGEQYF	TGTGCCAGCAGTTCCGGGCCTCCCCAGGGGGGCGGGGAGCAGTACTTC
TRBJ2-5	.	once	TRBV29-1	CNDSQETQYF	TGCAACGACTCCCAAGAGACCCAGTACTTC
TRBJ1-4	TRBD1	.	TRBV2	CASSPQGAQGEKLFF	TGTGCCAGCAGTCCCCAGGGGGCGCAGGGAGAAAAACTGTTTTTT
TRBJ1-1	.	.	TRBV10-3	CAISAGQMNTEAFF	TGTGCCATCAGTGCCGGGCAGATGAACACTGAAGCTTTCTTT
TRBJ2-5	.	once	TRBV27	CASSLSGVGETQYF	TGTGCCAGCAGTTTATCGGGGGTCGGGGAGACCCAGTACTTC
TRBJ1-4	.	.	TRBV6-2/TRBV6-3	CASSYGQMINEKLFF	TGTGCCAGCAGTTACGGACAGATGATTAATGAAAAACTGTTTTTT
TRBJ1-2	.	.	TRBV28	CASSPVARDGYTF	TGTGCCAGCAGCCCGGTGGCGCGGGATGGCTACACCTTC
TRBJ1-2	.	once	TRBV10-3	CAISDRDHYGYTF	TGTGCCATCAGTGACAGGGATCACTATGGCTACACCTTC
TRBJ2-2	.	.	TRBV2	CASRESSGGELFF	TGTGCCAGCAGGGAGTCTTCGGGCGGGGAGCTGTTTTTT
TRBJ1-1	.	.	TRBV27	CASSLFGAGRATEAFF	TGTGCCAGCAGTTTATTCGGGGCAGGCCGGGCGACTGAAGCTTTCTTT
TRBJ2-7	.	.	TRBV5-1	CASSLIFGGQSSYEQYF	TGCGCCAGCAGCTTAATCTTTGGGGGGCAATCTTCCTACGAGCAGTACTTC